This T cell receptor beta chain appears in the sequencing data of a study of blood T cell repertoires in COVID-19. In the study overall: Both acute and convalescent COVID-19 samples were obtained from the United States, Italy and Spain.

Participant age was roughly 18 to 95 years, and participants resided in roughly 25 US areas. Symptom resolution, clearance, or two negative PCRs marked donors in Cohort 3 as recovered. This CDR3 contains 16 residues. Germline V gene data show CDR1 as SGHNT and CDR2 as YYREEE (reference sequence). V shed 0 bases and J 2 bases; nucleotides not matched to a gene: 2. As processed by the authors: The authors estimated nucleated cell counts from reference gene primer amplification. Generated by immunoSEQ multiplex PCR, the TCRdb table keeps only in-frame clones and is missing some. V, J and clone size are taken as reported in that table, and D and trimming were inferred from the DNA itself. The sample lists about 320,000 clones; 70% to 90% were seen once.

The receptor was isolated from a woman between 18 and 29 years old who had recovered from COVID-19. Sequenced: PBMCs or T cells enriched from blood (not recorded which). This chain links TRBV5-4 with TRBJ2-2, with 9 bases aligning to TRBD2. CDR3 nucleotide sequence: TGTGCCAGCAGCTTGGAACTAGCGGGTAACACCGGGGAGCTGTTTTTT. Translation: CASSLELAGNTGELFF.